This record looks at one TCR beta chain sequence and its context. Its antigen is still unknown. No quality values exist for individual bases; no much larger clone is one base distant. The source of the sample is a study of control samples from healthy donors and cancer patients (dated by TCRdb to 2018 to 2020). The CDR3 starts with the cysteine, ends with the phenylalanine, and has 15 residues. Of the read, only the CDR3 DNA is kept; its 45 bases are in frame from base 1. V sheds 1 base and J sheds 2 bases, leaving 10 bases between their ends. The germline V gene encodes CDR1 SGHRS and CDR2 YFSETQ. The method was the immunoSEQ multiplex PCR assay. What TCRdb holds here is the immuneACCESS table cut down to in-frame rearrangements. Part of the clones is not present; checked against another copy, under half of the missing clones reflect an unresolved V gene, and the others are unexplained. The sample has roughly 88,000 clones on record, around four fifths of them singletons. Of the sample, approximately 19% is held by the ten largest clones.

The clonotype was recovered from a man younger than 45 in good health. The V gene is TRBV5-1 and the J gene is TRBJ2-4; the D gene is perhaps TRBD1, on 6 matching bases. Sequencing was carried out using blood. The DNA sequence is TGCGCCAGCAGCTTGTCCGGGACACCCAAAAACATTCAGTACTTC. This translates into CASSLSGTPKNIQYF.